The clone carrying this TCR beta chain was seen repeatedly, ten times or more. Its antigen is as yet unknown. It was genomic DNA that served as the template for profiling TCR beta VDJ and CDR3. TCRdb re-derived calls from the reads in MiXCR, one entry per CDR3 protein. This table holds over 150,000 distinct CDR3 sequences, approximately 48% found once. These data originate in a study of CD8+CD57+ T cells in acquired aplastic anemia. The overall study: The DNA of sorted CD4+ and CD8+ cells averaged approximately 3.3 ug. Overall study findings and caveats: Patients and controls had CD8+ Simpson's diversity values that were not significantly distinct. Patients and controls shared twenty-nine CD8+ CDR3 sequences.

Those patients picked for sequencing had displayed CD8+CD57+ cell expansion on flow cytometry. V lost 7 bases and J 7 bases, leaving 14 bases between the germline ends. The CDR3 extends over 14 amino acids. Germline CDR1 and CDR2: MGHDK and SYGVNS. The chain recombines TRBV25-1 with TRBJ1-6; TRBD1 is a possible D gene (5 bases). Sequencing was done on a sample of sorted CD4+, CD8+, or CD8+CD57+ T cells (not recorded which) from PBMCs. This receptor was identified in a human donor with aplastic anemia. This CDR3 reads CASTTGTQNSPLHF. Written as DNA, the CDR3 is TGTGCCAGCACCACCGGGACTCAAAATTCACCCCTCCACTTT.